A selection of T cell receptor beta chains follows, all from one sample in a study of cytomegalovirus exposure and HLA in healthy donors. The repertoire was sequenced with immunoSEQ multiplex PCR; TCRdb's copy has only in-frame clones and lacks some. This table has 100,000 to 150,000 clones, around 73% appearing once. The sequenced sample was PBMCs. Source of these receptors: a man aged 25 to 45 in good health and CMV-seropositive. CDR3s include the opening cysteine and the closing phenylalanine or tryptophan. D genes are given only for firm matches. Where a row states a size, it is once, few, many or the class of an expanded clone; other rows omit it.

abundance,v_gene,d_gene,j_gene,CDR3aa,CDR3nt
-,TRBV11-3,-,TRBJ2-2,CASSLVSGDTGELFF,TGTGCCAGCAGCTTAGTTAGCGGAGACACCGGGGAGCTGTTTTTT
-,TRBV25-1,TRBD1,TRBJ2-7,CANSDFQTGPEQYF,TGTGCCAACAGTGACTTCCAGACAGGGCCCGAGCAGTACTTC
few,TRBV10-3,-,TRBJ2-3,CANSLGRSESTDTQYF,TGTGCCAACTCCCTAGGGAGGTCGGAGAGCACAGATACGCAGTATTTT
-,TRBV25-1,-,TRBJ2-7,CASSGGGGAYEQYF,TGTGCCAGCAGTGGAGGGGGCGGGGCCTACGAGCAGTACTTC
few,TRBV30,TRBD1,TRBJ1-5,CAWRSDRGGQPQHF,TGTGCCTGGAGATCCGACAGGGGCGGACAGCCCCAGCATTTT
-,TRBV30,-,TRBJ2-1,CALSPGVGRFNEQFF,TGTGCCCTTTCACCGGGGGTTGGGCGGTTCAATGAGCAGTTCTTC
-,TRBV30,TRBD2,TRBJ2-7,CAWTRSAKVGKRGTVEQYF,TGTGCCTGGACAAGGAGTGCTAAGGTTGGAAAGCGGGGGACGGTCGAGCAGTACTTC
-,TRBV28,-,TRBJ1-2,CASSLLAGEGGYTF,TGTGCCAGCAGTTTATTGGCAGGGGAGGGTGGCTACACCTTC
-,TRBV4-1,TRBD1,TRBJ1-1,CASSARQGGTEAFF,TGCGCCAGCAGCGCACGACAGGGGGGCACTGAAGCTTTCTTT
-,TRBV4-2,TRBD2,TRBJ2-1,CASSQMTSGSLHEQFF,TGTGCCAGCAGCCAGATGACTAGCGGGAGTCTCCATGAGCAGTTCTTC
-,TRBV27,-,TRBJ2-7,CASNPTDKPYEQYF,TGTGCCAGCAACCCAACCGACAAGCCATACGAGCAGTACTTC
few,TRBV7-9,TRBD2,TRBJ2-3,CASTSPRRGRGTDTQYF,TGTGCCAGCACCTCCCCCCGTCGGGGGAGGGGCACAGATACGCAGTATTTT
few,TRBV6-6,-,TRBJ1-1,CASTETVGAFF,TGTGCCAGCACTGAGACAGTAGGAGCTTTCTTT
-,TRBV7-8,TRBD1,TRBJ2-3,CASSLLPTGGNTDTQYF,TGTGCCAGCAGCCTCCTCCCGACAGGGGGTAACACAGATACGCAGTATTTT
-,TRBV28,TRBD2,TRBJ2-7,CASSGTGTSGNYEQYF,TGTGCCAGCAGTGGAACCGGGACTAGCGGGAACTACGAGCAGTACTTC
-,TRBV6-5,TRBD2,TRBJ2-1,CASSSGTSTYNEQFF,TGTGCCAGCAGTTCCGGGACTAGCACATACAATGAGCAGTTCTTC
-,TRBV5-3,-,TRBJ2-1,CARSLDGPGPYNEQFF,TGTGCCAGAAGCTTGGACGGGCCAGGGCCCTACAATGAGCAGTTCTTC
-,TRBV5-6,TRBD2,TRBJ2-3,CASSLELAGGLTDTQYF,TGTGCCAGCAGCTTGGAGTTAGCGGGAGGTCTGACAGATACGCAGTATTTT
-,TRBV5-1,TRBD2,TRBJ2-1,CASSSRLAGGYNEQFF,TGCGCCAGCAGCTCAAGGTTAGCGGGAGGCTACAATGAGCAGTTCTTC
-,TRBV19,TRBD2,TRBJ2-3,CASSISGMSTDTQYF,TGTGCCAGTAGTATTAGCGGGATGAGCACAGATACGCAGTATTTT
once,TRBV5-8,-,TRBJ2-3,CASSPWTADTQYF,TGTGCCAGCAGCCCTTGGACAGCAGATACGCAGTATTTT
few,TRBV9,TRBD1,TRBJ1-2,CASSGQGANYGYTF,TGTGCCAGCAGCGGACAGGGGGCTAACTATGGCTACACCTTC
-,TRBV4-3,TRBD2,TRBJ2-7,CASSRGLAGTYEQYF,TGCGCCAGCAGCCGAGGACTAGCGGGTACCTACGAGCAGTACTTC
-,TRBV7-9,TRBD2,TRBJ2-7,CASSFRREDEQYF,TGTGCCAGCAGCTTCCGGCGGGAGGACGAGCAGTACTTC
-,TRBV5-8,TRBD1,TRBJ2-7,CASSPDRGNPYEQYF,TGTGCCAGCAGTCCGGACAGGGGCAACCCCTACGAGCAGTACTTC
-,TRBV7-3,-,TRBJ1-5,CASSPGSNQPQHF,TGTGCCAGCAGCCCAGGAAGCAATCAGCCCCAGCATTTT
-,TRBV27,-,TRBJ2-7,CASSLGRGSIEQYF,TGTGCCAGCAGTTTGGGTAGGGGGTCGATCGAGCAGTACTTC
few,TRBV11-2,TRBD1,TRBJ1-1,CASRYTGDTEAFF,TGTGCCAGCAGGTATACAGGGGACACTGAAGCTTTCTTT
-,TRBV28,TRBD1,TRBJ2-2,CASSFYRGSTGELFF,TGTGCCAGCAGTTTTTACAGGGGGAGCACCGGGGAGCTGTTTTTT
-,TRBV7-2,TRBD1,TRBJ2-5,CASSWGDRVETQYF,TGTGCCAGCAGCTGGGGGGACAGGGTTGAGACCCAGTACTTC
many,TRBV15,-,TRBJ1-2,CATGARWRGYGYTF,TGTGCCACCGGCGCCCGATGGCGAGGCTATGGCTACACCTTC
-,TRBV19,-,TRBJ2-3,CASSVDGGRGTDTQYF,TGTGCCAGTTCGGTTGATGGAGGCCGGGGAACAGATACGCAGTATTTT
-,TRBV10-1,-,TRBJ2-1,CASSEGGNEQFF,TGCGCCAGCAGTGAAGGCGGGAATGAGCAGTTCTTC
once,TRBV27,TRBD1,TRBJ2-7,CASKPRGTGGYEQYF,TGTGCCAGCAAGCCAAGGGGGACAGGAGGGTACGAGCAGTACTTC
-,TRBV27,-,TRBJ1-5,CASSLAGYSNQPQHF,TGTGCCAGCAGTTTGGCCGGGTATAGCAATCAGCCCCAGCATTTT
-,TRBV4-3,-,TRBJ1-1,CASSQERGFTEAFF,TGCGCCAGCAGCCAAGAACGGGGGTTCACTGAAGCTTTCTTT
-,TRBV13,TRBD1,TRBJ2-7,CASSLGTGLSADYEQYF,TGTGCCAGCAGCCTCGGGACAGGGCTTTCCGCCGACTACGAGCAGTACTTC
-,TRBV12-5,TRBD1,TRBJ1-3,CASGLVLEPQGWSGNTIYF,TGTGCTAGTGGTTTGGTACTGGAGCCACAGGGGTGGTCTGGAAACACCATATATTTT
few,TRBV11-3,-,TRBJ2-3,CASGRRYTDTQYF,TGTGCCAGCGGGAGGCGGTACACAGATACGCAGTATTTT
-,TRBV6-1,-,TRBJ2-7,CASKSTYYEQYF,TGTGCCAGCAAGTCAACCTACTACGAGCAGTACTTC
-,TRBV5-1,TRBD2,TRBJ2-1,CASVPGLAGEHNEQFF,TGCGCCAGCGTACCGGGACTAGCGGGAGAGCACAATGAGCAGTTCTTC
few,TRBV5-1,TRBD1,TRBJ2-7,CASSWQTGNSYEQYF,TGCGCCAGCAGCTGGCAGACAGGGAATTCCTACGAGCAGTACTTC
few,TRBV4-2,TRBD2,TRBJ2-1,CASSRTGLALDEQFF,TGTGCCAGCAGCCGGACCGGACTAGCGCTCGATGAGCAGTTCTTC
-,TRBV30,-,TRBJ1-4,CAWDHGGIGKLFF,TGTGCCTGGGACCATGGGGGCATAGGAAAACTGTTTTTT
-,TRBV4-1,-,TRBJ1-2,CASSQEDIRYGYTF,TGCGCCAGCAGCCAAGAAGACATACGCTATGGCTACACCTTC
-,TRBV6-4,TRBD2,TRBJ2-3,CASSRSGDTDTQYF,TGTGCCAGCAGTCGTAGCGGGGACACAGATACGCAGTATTTT
-,TRBV7-8,TRBD1,TRBJ1-1,CASSPDRGHGPEAFF,TGTGCCAGCAGCCCCGACAGGGGGCACGGGCCTGAAGCTTTCTTT
-,TRBV9,TRBD2,TRBJ2-1,CASSVAGGDSYEQFF,TGTGCCAGCAGCGTAGCGGGAGGGGATTCTTATGAGCAGTTCTTC
few,TRBV5-5,TRBD1,TRBJ1-5,CASSLQGLGNQPQHF,TGTGCCAGCAGCCTACAGGGGTTGGGCAATCAGCCCCAGCATTTT
-,TRBV19,TRBD1,TRBJ2-7,CASSIRTGSYEQYF,TGTGCCAGTAGTATCCGGACAGGCTCCTACGAGCAGTACTTC
-,TRBV5-1,TRBD2,TRBJ2-1,CASSLQAGGENEQFF,TGCGCCAGCAGCTTGCAAGCGGGGGGGGAGAATGAGCAGTTCTTC